The 16 T cell receptor beta chains below come from one sample, sequenced in a study of graft-versus-host responses after intestinal transplantation. The antigens for these receptors are not known. Measured with immunoSEQ multiplex PCR; TCRdb has only the in-frame clones, and not every one. The sample contains about 73,000 clones, around 89% of which appear only once. Sample: unstimulated CD8+ T cells sorted from spleen or lymph node cells, taken before transplant. These receptors were collected from a human donor who was the organ donor for an intestinal transplant.

CDR3 loop: CASSLLGAGLAEKLFF. The DNA for the CDR3 is TGTGCCAGCAGTTTATTGGGGGCGGGTCTTGCTGAAAAACTGTTTTTT. The rearrangement uses TRBV28 and TRBJ1-4; TRBD1 is a possible D gene (6 bases). Germline V gene data show CDR1 as MDHEN and CDR2 as SYDVKM. With 1 base removed from V and 7 bases from J, the gap between germline ends came to 16 bases. The CDR3 has 16 amino acids.

V gene TRBV6-5 combines with J gene TRBJ1-5; D is unresolved. This CDR3 comprises 13 residues. Trimming cost V 0 bases and J 5 bases, with 5 bases left between them. Germline CDR1 and CDR2: MNHEY and SVGAGI. The CDR3 coding sequence is TGTGCCAGCAGTTACTCTCTTCATCAGCCCCAGCATTTT. This encodes CASSYSLHQPQHF.

The chain employs TRBV4-3 and TRBJ1-3; no firm D call. V was trimmed by 0 bases and J by 4 bases, leaving 13 bases between them. The length of the CDR3 is 16 residues. Germline V gene lookup returns CDR1 LGHNA and CDR2 YSLEER. CDR3 in DNA: TGCGCCAGCAGCCAAGATTGGAGGCCTTCGGGAAACACCATATATTTT. Translating it yields CASSQDWRPSGNTIYF.

This clone was detected only once. The rearrangement joins TRBV6-4 to TRBJ2-1, with TRBD2 matching 8 bases. V lost 0 bases and J lost 6; bases outside the gene matches: 4. Looked up from germline, CDR1 is MRHNA and CDR2 is SNTAGT. This CDR3 region has 15 residues. CDR3 region: CASSDSPGGFNEQFF. The DNA for the CDR3 is TGTGCCAGCAGTGACTCACCGGGGGGGTTCAATGAGCAGTTCTTC.

The chain couples TRBV10-3 to TRBJ2-7; 10 bases are shared with TRBD1. V was pared by 0 bases and J by 4 bases, with 3 bases of the junction left unmatched. This CDR3 region has 15 residues. The germline V gene encodes CDR1 ENHRY and CDR2 SYGVKD. DNA of the CDR3: TGTGCCATCAGTGAGTCGACAGGGGGCGGGTACGAGCAGTACGTC. Translating gives CAISESTGGGYEQYV.

The chain is built from TRBV2 and TRBJ2-7, with 8 bases lining up with TRBD1. Trimming removed 1 base from V and 5 bases from J; junction bases left unmatched: 4. The V gene's germline CDR1 is SNHLY and CDR2 FYNNEI. The CDR3 sequence is 14 residues long. CDR3 loop: CASSEGTGNHEQYV. CDR3 in DNA: TGTGCCAGCAGTGAAGGGACAGGGAATCACGAGCAGTACGTC.

This chain joins TRBV30 and TRBJ1-6; 7 bases align to TRBD1. The germline gives CDR1 GTSNPN, CDR2 SVGIG (reference sequence). V lost 0 bases, J lost 7 bases, and 6 bases stayed unmatched. The CDR3 spans 15 residues. The CDR3 region has the DNA TGTGCCTGGAGTGTACGGGGACAGAAAAATTCACCCCTCCACTTT. This translates into CAWSVRGQKNSPLHF.

Here the CDR3 reads CASSSLARLNYGYTF. The CDR3 nucleotides read TGTGCCAGCAGCTCCTTAGCAAGGTTGAACTATGGCTACACCTTC. J is TRBJ1-2 and V is TRBV5-4; D gene ambiguous. Looked up from germline, CDR1 is SGHNT and CDR2 is YYREEE (reference sequence). CDR3 length: 15 residues. The V gene lost 3 bases and the J gene lost 2 bases, with 14 bases spanning the gap.

This chain links TRBV28 with TRBJ1-2, with 7 bases matching TRBD1. Per germline, CDR1 MDHEN and CDR2 SYDVKM. The trim removed 3 bases at V and 4 bases at J, leaving 2 bases unmatched. This CDR3 contains 13 residues. The DNA for the CDR3 is TGTGCCAGCAGTTTGGGACAGTTCTATGGCTACACCTTC. Its translation: CASSLGQFYGYTF.

The V call is TRBV29-1, the J call TRBJ2-5; the D gene is possibly TRBD2 (6 bases). Germline CDR1 reads SQVTM; CDR2 reads ANQGSEA. The V end lost 7 bases, the J end lost 1 base, and 13 bases lay between the germline ends. CDR3 length: 13 amino acids. CDR3 loop: CSARDSGQETQYF. DNA of the CDR3: TGCAGCGCTCGGGACTCCGGCCAAGAGACCCAGTACTTC.

In its sample, this clone was seen once. This chain links TRBV19 with TRBJ1-2; 9 nucleotides agree with TRBD1. Trimming cost V 5 bases and J 4 bases; bases outside gene matches: 8. CDR3 length: 15 residues. Looked up from germline, CDR1 is LNHDA and CDR2 is SQIVND (reference sequence). In DNA, the CDR3 is TGTGCCAGTAGTGCATGGACAGGGGAGGTCTATGGCTACACCTTC. The encoded protein is CASSAWTGEVYGYTF.

The chain couples TRBV9 to TRBJ2-5; unclear D gene. This CDR3 region has 14 residues. Germline V gene data show CDR1 as SGDLS and CDR2 as YYNGEE. V was pared by 1 base and J by 0 bases, with 7 bases between. For the CDR3, the DNA is TGTGCCAGCAGCGTACTTCCCTACCAAGAGACCCAGTACTTC. Residues: CASSVLPYQETQYF. The entire variable domain, with the rest obtained from reference TRBV9 and TRBJ2-5, is as follows: DSGVTQTPKHLITATGQRVTLRCSPRSGDLSVYWYQQSLDQGLQFLIQYYNGEERAKGNILERFSAQQFPDLHSELNLSSLELGDSALYFCASSVLPYQETQYFGPGTRLLVL.

The chain has TRBV6-5 and TRBJ2-1; no definite D call. V was cut by 6 bases and J by 0 bases, with 9 bases left in between. CDR3 length: 14 amino acids. Looked up from germline, CDR1 is MNHEY and CDR2 is SVGAGI. CDR3 in amino acids: CASSLGSSYNEQFF. CDR3 DNA: TGTGCCAGCAGCCTCGGTAGCTCCTACAATGAGCAGTTCTTC.

The chain couples TRBV27 to TRBJ1-2; the D is unclear. The ends were cut back, 10 bases at V and 0 bases at J, with 6 bases in the middle. The CDR3 loop spans 11 amino acids. The germline gives CDR1 MNHEY, CDR2 SMNVEV (reference sequence). CDR3 DNA sequence: TGTGCCACCGGAGCTAACTATGGCTACACCTTC. Amino acid sequence: CATGANYGYTF.

This clone appeared once. The rearrangement links TRBV7-9 to TRBJ1-1, with TRBD1 matching 7 bases. Germline assignment: CDR1 SEHNR and CDR2 FQNEAQ (reference sequence). The CDR3 spans 13 residues. V shed 3 bases and J 7 bases; nucleotides not matched to a gene: 5. CDR3 sequence: CASSFDRDGEAFF. The DNA of the CDR3 is TGTGCCAGCAGCTTCGACAGGGATGGTGAAGCTTTCTTT.

The chain couples TRBV30 to TRBJ1-1; the match to TRBD1 covers 7 bases. This CDR3 region has 15 residues. Losses at the gene ends were 3 bases for V and 4 bases for J; bases not matched to a gene: 11. The V gene's germline CDR1 is GTSNPN and CDR2 SVGIG (reference sequence). The CDR3 sequence: CAWSVPRGGPTEAFF. The CDR3 nucleotides are TGTGCCTGGAGCGTCCCCCGAGGGGGCCCCACTGAAGCTTTCTTT.